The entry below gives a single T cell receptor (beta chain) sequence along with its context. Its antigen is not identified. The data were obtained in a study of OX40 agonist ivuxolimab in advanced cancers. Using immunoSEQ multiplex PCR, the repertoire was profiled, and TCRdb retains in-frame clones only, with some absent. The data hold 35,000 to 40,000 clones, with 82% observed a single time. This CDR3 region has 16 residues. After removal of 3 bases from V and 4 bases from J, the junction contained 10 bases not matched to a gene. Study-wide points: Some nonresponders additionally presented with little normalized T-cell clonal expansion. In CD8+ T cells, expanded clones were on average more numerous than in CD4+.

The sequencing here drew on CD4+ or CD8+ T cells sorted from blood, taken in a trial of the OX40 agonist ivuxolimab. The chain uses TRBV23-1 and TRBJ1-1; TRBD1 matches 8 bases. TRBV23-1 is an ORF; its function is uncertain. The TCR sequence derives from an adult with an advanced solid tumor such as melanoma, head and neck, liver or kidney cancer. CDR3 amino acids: CASSQGDRGPVTEAFF. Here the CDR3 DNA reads TGCGCCAGCAGTCAGGGTGACAGGGGCCCCGTCACTGAAGCTTTCTTT.